This TCR beta chain was observed in a study of CD8 T cells in Susac syndrome. Random hexamers were used to reverse transcribe an amount of roughly 0.45 to 1 ug RNA. TCRdb analysed the immunoSEQ multiplex PCR reads with MiXCR anew, one entry per CDR3 protein. The table records some 63,000 distinct CDR3 sequences, roughly 94% of them present only once. This CDR3 is 14 amino acids long. The junction had 4 bases not matched to a gene; V was cut back by 3 bases and J by 5 bases. Germline lookup yields CDR1 SGHTA and CDR2 FQGNSA. The source is a human donor with multiple sclerosis. The source material was CD8+ T cells from PBMCs. The V gene is TRBV7-2, the J gene TRBJ1-2; 9 bases are a match to TRBD1. Here the CDR3 DNA reads TGTGCCAGCAGCTTCGGGACAGGGATGTATGGCTACACCTTC. Its protein product is CASSFGTGMYGYTF.